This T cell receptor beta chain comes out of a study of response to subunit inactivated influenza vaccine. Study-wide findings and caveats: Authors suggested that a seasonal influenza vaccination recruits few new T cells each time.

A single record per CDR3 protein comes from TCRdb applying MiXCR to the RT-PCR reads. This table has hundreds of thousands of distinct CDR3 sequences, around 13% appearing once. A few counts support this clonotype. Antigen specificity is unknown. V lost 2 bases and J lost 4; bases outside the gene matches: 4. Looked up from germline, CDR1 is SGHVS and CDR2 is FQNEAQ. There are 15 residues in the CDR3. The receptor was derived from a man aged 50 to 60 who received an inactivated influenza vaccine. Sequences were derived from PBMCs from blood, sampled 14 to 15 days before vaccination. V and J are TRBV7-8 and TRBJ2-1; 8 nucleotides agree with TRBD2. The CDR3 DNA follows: TGTGCCAGCAGCTTATCGACTAGCGCATACAATGAGCAGTTCTTC. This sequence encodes CASSLSTSAYNEQFF. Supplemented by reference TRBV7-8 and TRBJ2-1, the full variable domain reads GAGVSQSPRYKVAKRGQDVALRCDPISGHVSLFWYQQALGQGPEFLTYFQNEAQLDKSGLPSDRFFAERPEGSVSTLKIQRTQQEDSAVYLCASSLSTSAYNEQFFGPGTRLTVL.